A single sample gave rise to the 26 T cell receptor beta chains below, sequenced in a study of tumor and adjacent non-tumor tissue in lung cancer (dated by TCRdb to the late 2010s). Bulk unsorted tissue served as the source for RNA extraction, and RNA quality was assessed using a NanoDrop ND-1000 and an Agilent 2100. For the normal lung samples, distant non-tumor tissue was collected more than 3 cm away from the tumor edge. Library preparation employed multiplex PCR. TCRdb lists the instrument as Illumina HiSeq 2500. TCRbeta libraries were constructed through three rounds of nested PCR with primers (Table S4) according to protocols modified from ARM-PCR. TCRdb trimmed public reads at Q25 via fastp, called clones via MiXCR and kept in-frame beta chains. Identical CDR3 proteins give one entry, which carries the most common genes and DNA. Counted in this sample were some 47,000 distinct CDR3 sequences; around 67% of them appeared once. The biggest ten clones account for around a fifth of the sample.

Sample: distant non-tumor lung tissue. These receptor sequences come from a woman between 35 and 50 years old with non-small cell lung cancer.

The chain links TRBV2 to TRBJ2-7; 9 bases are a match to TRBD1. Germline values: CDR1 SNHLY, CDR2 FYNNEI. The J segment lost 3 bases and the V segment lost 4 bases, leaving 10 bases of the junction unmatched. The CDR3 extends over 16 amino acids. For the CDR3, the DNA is TGTGCCAGCAGTGGGGGGGACAGGGATCCACACTACGAGCAGTACTTC. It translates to CASSGGDRDPHYEQYF. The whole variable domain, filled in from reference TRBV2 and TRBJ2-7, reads EPEVTQTPSHQVTQMGQEVILRCVPISNHLYFYWYRQILGQKVEFLVSFYNNEISEKSEIFDDQFSVERPDGSNFTLKIRSTKLEDSAMYFCASSGGDRDPHYEQYFGPGTRLTVT.

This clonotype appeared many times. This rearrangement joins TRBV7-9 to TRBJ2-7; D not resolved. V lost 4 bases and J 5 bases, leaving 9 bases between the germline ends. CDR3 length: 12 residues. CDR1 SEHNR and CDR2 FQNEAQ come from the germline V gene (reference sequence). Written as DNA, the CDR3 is TGTGCCAGCAGCTCCTCTTTCCACGAGCAGTACTTC. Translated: CASSSSFHEQYF. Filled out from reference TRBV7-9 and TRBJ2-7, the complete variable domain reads DTGVSQNPRHKITKRGQNVTFRCDPISEHNRLYWYRQTLGQGPEFLTYFQNEAQLEKSRLLSDRFSAERPKGSFSTLEIQRTEQGDSAMYLCASSSSFHEQYFGPGTRLTVT.

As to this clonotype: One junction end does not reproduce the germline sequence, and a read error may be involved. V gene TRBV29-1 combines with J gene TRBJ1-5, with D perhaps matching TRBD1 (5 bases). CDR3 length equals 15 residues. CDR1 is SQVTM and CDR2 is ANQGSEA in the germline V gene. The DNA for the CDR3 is TGCAGCGTTACCCTACCCGGGGGGAGCAATCAACCCCAGCATTTT. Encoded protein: CSVTLPGGSNQPQHF. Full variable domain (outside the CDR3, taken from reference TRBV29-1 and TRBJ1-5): SAVISQKPSRDICQRGTSLTIQCQVDSQVTMMFWYRQQPGQSLTLIATANQGSEATYESGFVIDKFPISRPNLTFSTLTVSNMSPEDSSIYLCSVTLPGGSNQPQHFGDGTRLSIL.

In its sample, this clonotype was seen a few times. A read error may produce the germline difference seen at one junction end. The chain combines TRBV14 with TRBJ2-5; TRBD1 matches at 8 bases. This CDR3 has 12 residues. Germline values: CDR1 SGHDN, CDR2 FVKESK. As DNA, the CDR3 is TGTGACAGCAGCCCGGACAGGGATGATGAGTACTTC. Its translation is CDSSPDRDDEYF.

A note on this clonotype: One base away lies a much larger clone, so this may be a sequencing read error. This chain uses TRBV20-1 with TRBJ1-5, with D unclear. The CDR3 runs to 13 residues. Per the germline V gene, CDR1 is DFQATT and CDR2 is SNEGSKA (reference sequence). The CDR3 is CSARERNSQSQHF. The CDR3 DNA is TGCAGTGCTAGAGAGAGAAATTCTCAGTCCCAGCATTTT.

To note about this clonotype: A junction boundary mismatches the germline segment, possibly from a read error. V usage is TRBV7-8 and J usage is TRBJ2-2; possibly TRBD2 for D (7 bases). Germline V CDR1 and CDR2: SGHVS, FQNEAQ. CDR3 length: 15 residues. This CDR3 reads CDSTLGLGGAGGLFF. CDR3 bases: TGTGACAGCACTCTAGGGCTAGGGGGGGCCGGGGGGCTGTTTTTT.

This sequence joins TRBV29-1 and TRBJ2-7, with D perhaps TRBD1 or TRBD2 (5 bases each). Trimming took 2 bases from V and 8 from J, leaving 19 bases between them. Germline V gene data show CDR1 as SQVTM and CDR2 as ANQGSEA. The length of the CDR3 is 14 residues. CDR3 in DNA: TGCAGCGTTGAACCTTACCCCGGGGCAGGCCAGCAGTACTTC. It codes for CSVEPYPGAGQQYF.

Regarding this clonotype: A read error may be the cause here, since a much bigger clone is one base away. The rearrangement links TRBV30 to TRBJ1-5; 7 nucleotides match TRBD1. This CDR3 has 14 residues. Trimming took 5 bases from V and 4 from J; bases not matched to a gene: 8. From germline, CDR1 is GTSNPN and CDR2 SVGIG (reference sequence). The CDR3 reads CAWGGQEGNQPQHF. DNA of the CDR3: TGTGCCTGGGGCGGACAGGAGGGGAATCAGCCCCAGCATTTT. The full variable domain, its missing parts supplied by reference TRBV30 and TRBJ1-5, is SQTIHQWPATLVQPVGSPLSLECTVEGTSNPNLYWYRQAAGRGLQLLFYSVGIGQISSEVPQNLSASRPQDRQFILSSKKLLLSDSGFYLCAWGGQEGNQPQHFGDGTRLSIL.

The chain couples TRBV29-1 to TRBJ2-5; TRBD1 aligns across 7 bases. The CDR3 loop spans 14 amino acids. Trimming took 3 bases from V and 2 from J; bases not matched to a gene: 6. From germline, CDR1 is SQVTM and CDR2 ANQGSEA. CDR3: CSVDGTDLQETQYF. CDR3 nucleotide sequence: TGCAGCGTTGACGGGACAGACTTGCAAGAGACCCAGTACTTC.

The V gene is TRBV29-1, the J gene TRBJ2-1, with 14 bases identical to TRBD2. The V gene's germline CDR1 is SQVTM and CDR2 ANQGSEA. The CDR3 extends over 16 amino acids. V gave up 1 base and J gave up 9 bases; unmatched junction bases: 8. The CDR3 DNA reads TGCAGCGTTGAAGGAATGACTAGCGGGAGGGTGGGTGAGCAGTTCTTC. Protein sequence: CSVEGMTSGRVGEQFF.

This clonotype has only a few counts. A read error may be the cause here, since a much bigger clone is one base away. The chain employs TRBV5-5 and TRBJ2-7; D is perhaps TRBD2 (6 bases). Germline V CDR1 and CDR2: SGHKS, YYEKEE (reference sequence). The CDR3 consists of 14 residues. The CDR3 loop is CAGSWEAFSYEQYF. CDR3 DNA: TGTGCCGGCAGCTGGGAGGCATTTTCCTACGAGCAGTACTTC.

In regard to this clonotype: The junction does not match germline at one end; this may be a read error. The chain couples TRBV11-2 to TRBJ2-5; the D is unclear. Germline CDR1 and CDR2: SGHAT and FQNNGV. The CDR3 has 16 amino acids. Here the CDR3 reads CARSFTNVGIGETQYF. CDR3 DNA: TGTGCCAGGAGCTTCACAAACGTGGGTATCGGAGAGACCCAGTACTTC.

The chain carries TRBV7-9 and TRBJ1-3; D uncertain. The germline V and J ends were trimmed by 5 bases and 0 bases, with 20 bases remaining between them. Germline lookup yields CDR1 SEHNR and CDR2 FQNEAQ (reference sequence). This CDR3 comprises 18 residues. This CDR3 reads CASSPQSRTPYSGNTIYF. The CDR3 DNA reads TGTGCCAGCAGCCCCCAAAGTCGGACTCCTTACTCTGGAAACACCATATATTTT.

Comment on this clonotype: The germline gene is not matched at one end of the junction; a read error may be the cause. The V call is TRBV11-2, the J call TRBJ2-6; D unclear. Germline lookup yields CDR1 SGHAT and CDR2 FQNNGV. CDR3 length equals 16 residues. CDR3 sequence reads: CASSWSDSSGANVLTF. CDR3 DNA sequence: TGTGCAAGCAGCTGGTCAGACTCCTCTGGGGCCAACGTCCTGACTTTC. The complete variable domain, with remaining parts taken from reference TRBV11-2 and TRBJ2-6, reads EAGVAQSPRYKIIEKRQSVAFWCNPISGHATLYWYQQILGQGPKLLIQFQNNGVVDDSQLPKDRFSAERLKGVDSTLKIQPAKLEDSAVYLCASSWSDSSGANVLTFGAGSRLTVL.

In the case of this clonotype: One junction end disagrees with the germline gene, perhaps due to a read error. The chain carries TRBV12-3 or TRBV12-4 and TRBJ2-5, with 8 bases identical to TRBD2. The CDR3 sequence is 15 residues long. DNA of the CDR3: TGTACCAGCAGTACGGGGACTAGGCCCCAAGAGACCCAGTACTTC. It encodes CTSSTGTRPQETQYF.

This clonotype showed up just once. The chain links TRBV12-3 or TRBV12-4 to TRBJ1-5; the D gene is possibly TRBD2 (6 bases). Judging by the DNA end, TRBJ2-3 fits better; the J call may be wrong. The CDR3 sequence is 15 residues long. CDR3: CASGLEGGSNLPQYF. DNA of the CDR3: TGTGCCAGCGGCCTGGAGGGTGGTAGCAATCTGCCCCAGTATTTT.

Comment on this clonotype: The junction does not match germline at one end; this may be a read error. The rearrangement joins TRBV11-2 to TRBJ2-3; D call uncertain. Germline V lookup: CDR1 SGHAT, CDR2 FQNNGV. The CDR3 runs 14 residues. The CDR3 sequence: CTRSPLSAADTQYF. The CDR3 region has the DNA TGTACCAGGAGCCCTCTAAGCGCAGCAGATACGCAGTATTTT.

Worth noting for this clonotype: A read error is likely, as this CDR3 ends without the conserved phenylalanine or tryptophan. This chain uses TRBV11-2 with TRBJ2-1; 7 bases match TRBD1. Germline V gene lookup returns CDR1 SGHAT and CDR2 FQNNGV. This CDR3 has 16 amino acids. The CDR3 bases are TGTGACAGCAGAAGCCTTTGGACAGGAGCGTACAATGAGCAGTTCCTC. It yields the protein CDSRSLWTGAYNEQFL.

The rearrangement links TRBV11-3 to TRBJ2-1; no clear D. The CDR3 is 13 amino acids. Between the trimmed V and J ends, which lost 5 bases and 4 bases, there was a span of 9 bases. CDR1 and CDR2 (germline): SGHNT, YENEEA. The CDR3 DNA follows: TGTGCCAGCAGCATAGGATTTTACAATGAGCAGTTCTTC. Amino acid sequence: CASSIGFYNEQFF. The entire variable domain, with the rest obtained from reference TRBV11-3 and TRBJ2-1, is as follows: EAGVVQSPRYKIIEKKQPVAFWCNPISGHNTLYWYLQNLGQGPELLIRYENEEAVDDSQLPKDRFSAERLKGVDSTLKIQPAELGDSAVYLCASSIGFYNEQFFGPGTRLTVL.

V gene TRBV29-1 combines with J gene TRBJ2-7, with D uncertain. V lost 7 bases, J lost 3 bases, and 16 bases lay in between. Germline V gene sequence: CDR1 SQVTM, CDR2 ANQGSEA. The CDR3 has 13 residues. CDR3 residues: CSALLSLIYEQYF. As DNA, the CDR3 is TGCAGCGCTCTACTATCGTTGATCTACGAGCAGTACTTC.

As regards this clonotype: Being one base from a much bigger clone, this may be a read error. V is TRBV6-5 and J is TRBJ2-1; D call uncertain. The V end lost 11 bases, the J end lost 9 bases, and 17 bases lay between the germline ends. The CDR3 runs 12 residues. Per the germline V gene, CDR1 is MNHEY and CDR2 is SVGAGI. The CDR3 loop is CAGITPIGEQFF. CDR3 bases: TGTGCCGGCATCACACCTATTGGTGAGCAGTTCTTC.

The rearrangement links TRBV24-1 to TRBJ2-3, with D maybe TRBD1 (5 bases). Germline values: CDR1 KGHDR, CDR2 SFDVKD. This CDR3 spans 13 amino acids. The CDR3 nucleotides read TGTGAGACCAGTGATTCCACGACAGATATGCGGTATTTT. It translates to CETSDSTTDMRYF.

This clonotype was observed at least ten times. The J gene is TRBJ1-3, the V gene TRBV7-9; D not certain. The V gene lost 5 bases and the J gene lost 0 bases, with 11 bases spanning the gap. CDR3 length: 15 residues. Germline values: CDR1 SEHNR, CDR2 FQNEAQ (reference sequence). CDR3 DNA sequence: TGTGCCAGCAGCCCAGATACTTACTCTGGAAACACCATATATTTT. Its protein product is CASSPDTYSGNTIYF.

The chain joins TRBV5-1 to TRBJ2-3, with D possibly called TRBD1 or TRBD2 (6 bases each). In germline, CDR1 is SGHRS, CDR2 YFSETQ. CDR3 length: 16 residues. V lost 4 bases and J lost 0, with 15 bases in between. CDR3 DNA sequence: TGCGCCAGCAGCGGGGGGACATACTCTAGCACAGATACGCAGTATTTT. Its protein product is CASSGGTYSSTDTQYF.

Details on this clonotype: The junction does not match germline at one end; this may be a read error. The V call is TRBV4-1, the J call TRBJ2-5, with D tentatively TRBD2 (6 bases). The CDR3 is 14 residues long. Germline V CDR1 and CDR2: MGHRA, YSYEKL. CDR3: CAISQVRGWEAQYF. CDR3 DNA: TGCGCCATCAGCCAAGTACGTGGGTGGGAGGCCCAGTACTTC.

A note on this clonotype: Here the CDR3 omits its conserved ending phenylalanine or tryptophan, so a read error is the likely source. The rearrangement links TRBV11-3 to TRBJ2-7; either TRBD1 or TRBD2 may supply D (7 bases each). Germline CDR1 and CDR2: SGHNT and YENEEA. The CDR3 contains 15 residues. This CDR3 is CASSQQGPGGYGQYL. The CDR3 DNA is TGTGCAAGCAGCCAACAGGGGCCGGGAGGCTACGGGCAGTACCTC.